The T cell receptor (beta chain) described here comes from a study of blood T cell repertoires in COVID-19 (dated by TCRdb to the early 2020s). Study-wide context: The collaborator samples originated in the United States, Italy and Spain and spanned the acute and convalescent phases of COVID-19. The prospective study material was composed of cDNA or gDNA derived from T cells, B-cell-depleted T cells, or PBMCs. Subjects who had been exposed to COVID-19, were actively infected with it, or had recovered from it provided the deeply sampled blood TCRbeta repertoires that made up the dataset. The repertoires were released in a freely available public database meant as a resource for research on the immune response to SARS-CoV-2. Samples were obtained from the ongoing ImmuneRACE study (first 160 participants) and from over 1,000 subjects provided by 6 global collaborators. Nearly every sample came with metadata listing a de-identified subject ID, COVID-19 status, age in years and sex. Where available, HLA class I and class II types were obtained from metadata supplied by the sample provider rather than from assay-based typing.

CDR1 SGHAT and CDR2 FQNNGV were looked up in the germline V gene. V loses 3 bases, J loses 6 bases, and the germline ends lie 19 bases apart. The CDR3, cysteine through phenylalanine, is 16 amino acids long. The DNA shown is the 48-base CDR3, in frame from base 1. Enrolling through a virtual design, the prospective study's participants ranged in age from roughly 18 to 100 years and lived across roughly 23 United States geographic areas. In the prospective study, cohorts were assigned on the basis of participant-reported clinical history obtained from a screening survey and a study questionnaire. Recovered participants in ImmuneRACE Cohort 3 were defined by two consecutive negative NP/OP PCR tests, clearance by a healthcare professional, or resolution of symptoms. In the prospective study, mobile phlebotomists collected whole blood, serum and a nasopharyngeal or oropharyngeal swab from each participant. Additional blood draws and questionnaires over an approximately two-month period could optionally be provided by prospective study participants. Before DNA extraction, blood samples from the prospective study were shipped at room temperature or frozen.

A word on this clone: Its antigen specificity is not known. Base qualities were left out, and no much larger clone turns up one base away.

Here is what the overall study found, with its caveats: The amount of clinical and demographic metadata varied by source and participant and was provided uncurated.

The immunoSEQ Assay, a bias-controlled multiplex PCR, was used to amplify TCRbeta CDR3 regions from genomic DNA. In the original analysis: Nucleated cell counts per sample were estimated from amplification of reference gene primers within the assay. Sequence reads were collapsed and filtered to measure the absolute abundance of every unique TCRbeta CDR3 rearrangement. For each sample, productive Simpson clonality was calculated as the square root of Simpson's diversity index over productive rearrangements. Entries here come from immuneACCESS through TCRdb and include only in-frame sequences with V and J called. Some clones fail to appear in such tables; in the studies checked, an unresolved V gene covers under half of the shortfall, and the cause of the remainder is unknown. For V, J and clone size, that table is used; D and trimming come from the DNA. This sample is represented by some 390,000 clones; 89% of them were singletons. 1.5% to 2% of the sample is in the top ten clones.

The receptor was derived from a woman aged 30 to 39 who had recovered from COVID-19. The chain employs TRBV11-2 and TRBJ2-3; a confident D gene designation cannot be given. Sequencing input: PBMCs or T cells enriched from blood (not recorded which). The DNA sequence follows: TGTGCCAGCAGCTTTTACGTCACCAGAGCGACGGATACGCAGTATTTT. It codes for CASSFYVTRATDTQYF. Joined to the reference TRBV11-2 and TRBJ2-3 proteins, this CDR3 gives the full variable domain: EAGVAQSPRYKIIEKRQSVAFWCNPISGHATLYWYQQILGQGPKLLIQFQNNGVVDDSQLPKDRFSAERLKGVDSTLKIQPAKLEDSAVYLCASSFYVTRATDTQYFGPGTRLTVL.